The 23 T cell receptor beta chains listed next were all sequenced from one sample in a study of cytomegalovirus exposure and HLA in healthy donors (dated by TCRdb to 2016 to 2017). The protocol used for the library was the immunoSEQ multiplex PCR assay. Imported from immuneACCESS, the table was reduced by TCRdb to in-frame sequences with V and J called. These copies leave out some clones; in studies compared against another copy, an unresolved V gene accounts for under half, and the cause of the remainder is not known. The sample records around 93,000 clones, approximately 81% of which are singletons. The top ten clonotypes cover 20% of the sample. Material: PBMCs. These receptors were collected from a man younger than 35 in good health and CMV-seropositive.

The gene calls are TRBV6-5 and TRBJ2-7; D is perhaps TRBD2 (6 bases). V lost 6 bases and J 6 bases, leaving 18 bases between the germline ends. Germline CDR1 and CDR2: MNHEY and SVGAGI. CDR3 length: 14 residues. Here the CDR3 DNA reads TGTGCCAGCAGCCCGACTAGGGCGGTAGGCGAGCAGTACGTC. It codes for CASSPTRAVGEQYV.

The CDR3 is CASSLRRDPGELFF. CDR3 sequence (DNA): TGTGCCAGCAGCTTAAGGCGGGACCCCGGGGAGCTGTTTTTT. V and J are TRBV7-9 and TRBJ2-2; perhaps TRBD2 as D (6 bases). Germline lookup yields CDR1 SEHNR and CDR2 FQNEAQ (reference sequence). The CDR3 totals 14 residues. V lost 2 bases to trimming and J lost 6 bases, with 10 bases between them.

This rearrangement joins TRBV27 to TRBJ2-3, with 10 bases matching TRBD2. Germline lookup yields CDR1 MNHEY and CDR2 SMNVEV (reference sequence). The CDR3 contains 18 residues. V lost 2 bases to trimming and J lost 4 bases; unmatched junction nucleotides: 12. The CDR3 nucleotides are TGTGCCAGCAGTTTACTCGTCCTAGCGGGAGTAAGCCCAGATACGCAGTATTTT. Translated, it gives CASSLLVLAGVSPDTQYF.

This sequence joins TRBV7-9 and TRBJ1-2; D gene uncertain. Germline CDR1 SEHNR, CDR2 FQNEAQ (reference sequence). Trimming shortened V by 0 bases and J by 3 bases, and 8 bases separated the two germline ends. The CDR3 loop spans 14 amino acids. CDR3 sequence reads: CASSLARSHYGYTF. CDR3 DNA: TGTGCCAGCAGCTTAGCCCGCAGTCACTATGGCTACACCTTC.

The rearrangement joins TRBV30 to TRBJ2-3; 12 bases align to TRBD1. Germline CDR1 is GTSNPN and CDR2 is SVGIG (reference sequence). J lost 0 bases, V lost 5 bases, and 3 bases had no gene match. The CDR3 has 15 amino acids. In DNA form, the CDR3 reads TGTGCCTGGGGGACAGGGGGCTTGAGCACAGATACGCAGTATTTT. This gives the protein CAWGTGGLSTDTQYF.

The chain joins TRBV21-1 to TRBJ2-3; the DNA was not compared with TRBD2, the D call given in the table. TRBV21-1 is termed a pseudogene. This CDR3 spans 13 amino acids. CDR3 protein: CARERTSWDTQYF. In DNA, the CDR3 is TGTGCCAGAGAAAGGACTAGCTGGGATACGCAGTATTTT.

J is TRBJ1-1 and V is TRBV15, with TRBD1 as a possible D gene (6 bases). From germline, CDR1 is LNHNV and CDR2 YYDKDF (reference sequence). This CDR3 is built from 15 residues. V was cut by 0 bases and J by 5 bases, with 13 bases left in between. The chain's CDR3 is CATSRDRGGRTEAFF. CDR3 nucleotide sequence: TGTGCCACCAGCAGAGATAGGGGGGGGCGGACTGAAGCTTTCTTT. Based on the CDR3 plus reference TRBV15 and TRBJ1-1, the full variable domain is DAMVIQNPRYQVTQFGKPVTLSCSQTLNHNVMYWYQQKSSQAPKLLFHYYDKDFNNEADTPDNFQSRRPNTSFCFLDIRSPGLGDTAMYLCATSRDRGGRTEAFFGQGTRLTVV.

This clone has a handful of counts. The rearrangement joins TRBV11-3 to TRBJ2-1; TRBD1 might be the D (6 bases). This CDR3 comprises 11 residues. V was clipped by 11 bases and J by 8 bases, with 13 bases between them. Germline CDR1 SGHNT, CDR2 YENEEA. The DNA of the CDR3 is TGTGCCGTAGGACAGCTGGATGAGCAGTTCTTC. It specifies CAVGQLDEQFF. The full variable domain, in which reference TRBV11-3 and TRBJ2-1 provide the parts outside the CDR3, is EAGVVQSPRYKIIEKKQPVAFWCNPISGHNTLYWYLQNLGQGPELLIRYENEEAVDDSQLPKDRFSAERLKGVDSTLKIQPAELGDSAVYLCAVGQLDEQFFGPGTRLTVL.

As concerns this clone: The junction and the germline gene differ at one end; a read error may be behind it. The chain joins TRBV7-2 to TRBJ2-5; perhaps TRBD2 as D (5 bases). Per the germline V gene, CDR1 is SGHTA and CDR2 is FQGNSA. This CDR3 region has 13 residues. The CDR3 reads CASSSDSQGTQYF. The CDR3, as DNA: TGTGCCAGCAGCTCGGACTCCCAAGGGACCCAGTACTTC.

J is TRBJ2-3 and V is TRBV10-2; 7 bases fit TRBD2. V lost 3 bases and J lost 10; bases outside the gene matches: 10. This CDR3 is 14 amino acids long. The germline gives CDR1 WSHSY, CDR2 SAAADI. The CDR3 reads CASSEGLAVPSQYF. Here the CDR3 DNA reads TGCGCCAGCAGTGAAGGTCTAGCGGTTCCCTCGCAGTATTTT.

The rearrangement links TRBV6-5 to TRBJ2-5; the match to TRBD1 covers 9 bases. The V gene end was trimmed by 6 bases and the J gene end by 1 base; junction bases not matched to a gene: 6. The CDR3 runs 15 residues. The germline gives CDR1 MNHEY, CDR2 SVGAGI. The CDR3 protein is CASRKGQGGQETQYF. The CDR3 DNA is TGTGCCAGCAGAAAGGGACAGGGCGGCCAAGAGACCCAGTACTTC.

The sample holds one count of this clone. This rearrangement joins TRBV7-9 to TRBJ1-4; perhaps TRBD1 as D (5 bases). Germline CDR1 is SEHNR and CDR2 is FQNEAQ (reference sequence). The CDR3 contains 17 residues. V was trimmed by 1 base and J by 0 bases, leaving 12 bases between them. CDR3 amino acids: CASSLGQPLATNEKLFF. CDR3 coding DNA: TGTGCCAGCAGCTTAGGACAGCCTCTTGCAACTAATGAAAAACTGTTTTTT.

This chain connects TRBV7-9 to TRBJ2-3; D perhaps matches TRBD2 (6 bases). V lost 3 bases and J lost 2, with 15 bases in between. This CDR3 has 16 amino acids. Looked up from germline, CDR1 is SEHNR and CDR2 is FQNEAQ (reference sequence). CDR3: CASSLGTLTSTDTQYF. The CDR3 DNA reads TGTGCCAGCAGCTTGGGGACTCTTACTTCCACAGATACGCAGTATTTT.

This clone showed up just a few times. The chain joins TRBV2 to TRBJ1-3; tentatively, D is TRBD1 (6 bases). Trimming removed 7 bases at V and 3 bases at J, with 13 bases between. Germline CDR1 is SNHLY and CDR2 is FYNNEI. The CDR3 totals 14 residues. CDR3 nucleotide sequence: TGTGCCAGCAACCACAGGGTTAGTGGAAACACCATATATTTT. This encodes CASNHRVSGNTIYF.

V and J are TRBV18 and TRBJ1-5, with 8 bases matching TRBD1. The germline gives CDR1 KGHSH, CDR2 LQKENI. V lost 6 bases, J lost 4 bases, and 5 bases stayed unmatched. The CDR3 covers 14 residues. The CDR3 loop reads CASSEDRENQPQHF. CDR3 DNA sequence: TGTGCCAGCTCGGAGGACAGGGAGAATCAGCCCCAGCATTTT.

V and J are TRBV10-1 and TRBJ2-7; 8 bases map to TRBD1. Germline CDR1 WNHNN, CDR2 SYGVQD (reference sequence). V gave up 10 bases and J gave up 0 bases; unmatched junction bases: 5. The CDR3 is 13 residues long. The CDR3 sequence is CANEQGDSYEQYF. In DNA form, the CDR3 reads TGCGCCAACGAACAGGGGGACTCCTACGAGCAGTACTTC.

The chain employs TRBV28 and TRBJ2-1; the match to TRBD2 covers 13 bases. The junction had 4 bases not matched to a gene; V was cut back by 4 bases and J by 7 bases. In germline, CDR1 is MDHEN, CDR2 SYDVKM. The CDR3 extends over 15 amino acids. Here the CDR3 reads CASSWTSGSWNEQFF. The CDR3 nucleotides read TGTGCCAGCAGTTGGACTAGCGGGAGTTGGAATGAGCAGTTCTTC.

The chain uses TRBV5-1 and TRBJ2-1; the D is unclear. Germline V gene data show CDR1 as SGHRS and CDR2 as YFSETQ. V was clipped by 2 bases and J by 6 bases, with 6 bases between them. The CDR3 loop spans 12 amino acids. CDR3 region: CASSLILNEQFF. The CDR3 DNA reads TGCGCCAGCAGCTTAATACTCAATGAGCAGTTCTTC.

CDR3 sequence reads: CASSPRDRVGAYYGYTF. As DNA, the CDR3 is TGTGCCAGCAGCCCGCGGGACAGGGTAGGAGCTTACTATGGCTACACCTTC. V and J are TRBV5-4 and TRBJ1-2; 9 positions match TRBD1. This CDR3 region has 17 residues. V gave up 4 bases and J gave up 3 bases; unmatched junction bases: 13. Germline V gene lookup returns CDR1 SGHNT and CDR2 YYREEE (reference sequence).

The chain carries TRBV5-1 and TRBJ1-1; maybe TRBD1 (6 bases). Deletions cut 3 bases from V and 2 bases from J, with 11 bases between. The germline V gene has CDR1 SGHRS and CDR2 YFSETQ. The CDR3 covers 14 residues. The CDR3 DNA reads TGCGCCAGCAGCTCCGGGACACCCAACACTGAAGCTTTCTTT. Translated: CASSSGTPNTEAFF.

This clone came up once. The gene calls are TRBV11-2 and TRBJ1-2, with no clear D. CDR1 and CDR2 from the germline V gene are SGHAT and FQNNGV. The length of the CDR3 is 14 residues. The V end lost 2 bases, the J end lost 0 bases, and 7 bases lay between the germline ends. CDR3 in DNA: TGTGCCAGCAGCTTACTAGATCCTAACTATGGCTACACCTTC. Residues: CASSLLDPNYGYTF.

The count of this clone is one. V and J are TRBV18 and TRBJ2-1, with D possibly TRBD1 on 6 matching bases. The germline V gene has CDR1 KGHSH and CDR2 LQKENI. The CDR3 covers 12 residues. V shed 2 bases and J shed 9 bases, with 8 bases lying between them. CDR3 in amino acids: CASSPWGLEQFF. The CDR3 region has the DNA TGTGCCAGCTCACCATGGGGGCTTGAGCAGTTCTTC.

The chain carries TRBV11-1 and TRBJ1-5; D possibly corresponds to TRBD1 (6 bases). Trimming cost V 0 bases and J 4 bases, with 19 bases left between them. Germline V gene data show CDR1 as SGHAT and CDR2 as FQDESV (reference sequence). There are 18 residues in the CDR3. CDR3 nucleotides: TGTGCCAGCAGCTTAGCGAACAGGGATATGTCCGGTAATCAGCCCCAGCATTTT. This sequence encodes CASSLANRDMSGNQPQHF. The whole variable domain, filled in from reference TRBV11-1 and TRBJ1-5, reads EAEVAQSPRYKITEKSQAVAFWCDPISGHATLYWYRQILGQGPELLVQFQDESVVDDSQLPKDRFSAERLKGVDSTLKIQPAELGDSAMYLCASSLANRDMSGNQPQHFGDGTRLSIL.